Below are 5 T cell receptor beta chains sequenced from a single sample in a study of blood T cells in healthy people across ages. Primed by a sample-barcoded 5' primer and a J-beta primer mix, a second PCR proceeded for 7 to 11 cycles. From the 5' RACE reads, TCRdb called clonotypes with MiXCR, one entry per CDR3 protein. This sample carries roughly 700,000 distinct CDR3 sequences, roughly 32% of them seen once, and the ten largest clones take roughly 14%. Sequences were obtained from blood. These receptor sequences come from a woman aged 80 or over in good health.

V gene TRBV5-1 combines with J gene TRBJ1-4, with D tentatively TRBD1 (5 bases). Germline V gives CDR1 SGHRS, CDR2 YFSETQ. This CDR3 is 16 amino acids long. Trimming pared 4 bases from V and 6 bases from J, leaving 19 bases between. For the CDR3, the DNA is TGCGCCAGCAGCCGCGGACCCCTGGGGGGGGATGAAAAACTGTTTTTT. Translation gives CASSRGPLGGDEKLFF.

In regard to this clonotype: Compared with germline, one end of the junction differs, possibly owing to a read error. The V call is TRBV30, the J call TRBJ2-2, with a weak D call TRBD2 (5 bases). This CDR3 comprises 13 residues. CDR1 and CDR2 (germline): GTSNPN, SVGIG (reference sequence). This CDR3 is CAWSKANTGERFF. Written as DNA, the CDR3 is TGTGCCTGGAGTAAGGCGAACACCGGGGAGCGGTTTTTT.

In this sample, this clonotype turned up many times. For the CDR3, the DNA is TGCAGTGCCCGACTAGCGGGGGGCAACAATGAGCAGTTCTTC. Protein product: CSARLAGGNNEQFF. V usage is TRBV20-1 and J usage is TRBJ2-1, with TRBD2 matching 13 bases. With V trimmed by 6 bases and J by 5 bases, 4 bases remained unmatched. CDR1 is DFQATT, CDR2 SNEGSKA, per germline (reference sequence). The CDR3 extends over 14 amino acids.

This clonotype showed up many times. J is TRBJ2-1 and V is TRBV12-3 or TRBV12-4, with D perhaps TRBD1 (5 bases). The CDR3 runs 15 residues. V gave up 2 bases and J gave up 8 bases, with 16 bases separating them. The CDR3: CASSLSRVSNDEQFF. In DNA form, the CDR3 reads TGTGCCAGCAGTTTAAGCAGGGTGTCGAACGATGAGCAGTTCTTC.

V usage is TRBV7-2 and J usage is TRBJ2-3, with 7 bases fitting TRBD1. The CDR3 covers 16 residues. V trimming: 5 bases; J trimming: 1 base; junction bases outside the gene matches: 9. Per the germline V gene, CDR1 is SGHTA and CDR2 is FQGNSA. The CDR3 nucleotides are TGTGCCAGCAGCGTCCGACAGGGTGGGTGCACAGATACGCAGTATTTT. It encodes CASSVRQGGCTDTQYF.